The 17 T cell receptor beta chains listed next were all sequenced from one sample in a study of response to subunit inactivated influenza vaccine (dated by TCRdb to the late 2010s). Library prep was done by RT-PCR. Sequencing was performed on an Illumina HiSeq 2500. Through fastp at Q25 and MiXCR, TCRdb rebuilt clones from the public reads, retaining in-frame beta chains. Identical CDR3 protein sequences are pooled into one entry, listed with their most common genes and DNA. This sample holds 700,000 to 800,000 distinct CDR3 sequences; approximately 18% were observed only once. The ten top clones hold around 9.9% of the sample. Sample: PBMCs from blood, taken 5 days after vaccination. Receptor source: a man aged 45-65 years who received an inactivated influenza vaccine. Donor details come from another sample of the same person, matched by shared clones.

A few counts support this clonotype. The chain uses TRBV5-1 and TRBJ1-2; no clear D gene. From germline, CDR1 is SGHRS and CDR2 YFSETQ. The CDR3 sequence is 14 residues long. Trimming removed 4 bases from V and 2 bases from J, with 12 bases in between. The CDR3 spells CASSGPKENYGYTF. CDR3 in DNA: TGCGCCAGCAGCGGACCTAAGGAAAACTATGGCTACACCTTC.

The J gene is TRBJ1-2, the V gene TRBV24-1, with TRBD1 as a possible D gene (5 bases). V dropped 4 bases and J dropped 3 bases, with 11 bases sitting between them. Germline CDR1 is KGHDR and CDR2 is SFDVKD. The length of the CDR3 is 14 residues. The CDR3 DNA follows: TGTGCCACCAGTGAACTAGACAGAGACTATGGCTACACCTTC. It codes for CATSELDRDYGYTF.

V gene TRBV10-3 combines with J gene TRBJ2-3; D may be TRBD2 (5 bases). Trimming pared 2 bases from V and 4 bases from J, leaving 13 bases between. This CDR3 is built from 15 residues. Germline CDR1 and CDR2: ENHRY and SYGVKD. CDR3 sequence reads: CAISEGQLASDTQYF. The DNA for the CDR3 is TGTGCCATCAGTGAGGGGCAGCTAGCATCAGATACGCAGTATTTT.

This chain links TRBV19 with TRBJ2-1; tentatively, D is TRBD1 (5 bases). This CDR3 comprises 19 residues. Deletions cut 6 bases from V and 0 bases from J, with 24 bases between. Germline V gene lookup returns CDR1 LNHDA and CDR2 SQIVND (reference sequence). CDR3 sequence reads: CASSMGPTKLRSSYNEQFF. As DNA, the CDR3 is TGTGCCAGTAGCATGGGGCCTACAAAACTGAGGAGCTCCTACAATGAGCAGTTCTTC.

This clonotype was found a few times. The chain recombines TRBV29-1 with TRBJ2-7; D may match TRBD1 or TRBD2 (5 bases each). Trimming removed 5 bases from V and 6 bases from J, with 20 bases in between. The CDR3 is made up of 14 amino acids. Looked up from germline, CDR1 is SQVTM and CDR2 is ANQGSEA. The CDR3 protein is CSVSEGPGSAEQYF. The CDR3 nucleotides read TGCAGCGTTTCCGAGGGTCCAGGGTCTGCCGAGCAGTACTTC.

In its sample, this clonotype was seen a few times. V and J are TRBV4-2 and TRBJ2-5, with TRBD2 matching 11 bases. The CDR3 runs 17 residues. Germline V gene data show CDR1 as LGHNA and CDR2 as YNFKEQ. With V trimmed by 0 bases and J by 3 bases, 6 bases remained unmatched. CDR3 protein: CASSQDRLAGGKETQYF. The DNA of the CDR3 is TGTGCCAGCAGCCAAGATCGTCTAGCGGGGGGAAAAGAGACCCAGTACTTC.

This clonotype was seen ten or more times. The limits of the CDR3 on the DNA are not certain, so only TCRdb's listed CDR3 is given. The V and J genes are TRBV6-5 and TRBJ2-3. The CDR3 has 13 residues if both end residues are counted. Germline V gene data show CDR1 as MNHEY and CDR2 as SVGAGI. The CDR3 protein is CASSSSGTDTQYF.

The rearrangement uses TRBV20-1 and TRBJ1-3; D not resolved. The CDR3 is made up of 16 amino acids. Deletions cut 0 bases from V and 0 bases from J, with 12 bases between. Germline CDR1 and CDR2: DFQATT and SNEGSKA (reference sequence). CDR3 protein: CSARDLRLSSGNTIYF. DNA for the CDR3: TGCAGTGCTAGAGATCTCCGACTTAGCTCTGGAAACACCATATATTTT.

The sample holds many counts of this clonotype. This chain uses TRBV29-1 with TRBJ2-7, with D possibly called TRBD1 or TRBD2 (5 bases each). CDR3 length equals 15 residues. Germline V gene lookup returns CDR1 SQVTM and CDR2 ANQGSEA. Trimming pared 6 bases from V and 1 base from J, leaving 19 bases between. CDR3: CSVPRDGVSSYEQYF. The DNA of the CDR3 is TGCAGCGTACCCCGGGACGGAGTCTCATCCTACGAGCAGTACTTC.

This clonotype has just a few counts. The genes are TRBV20-1 and TRBJ1-5; the D gene is possibly TRBD1 (6 bases). Trimming took off 6 bases at V and 1 base at J, with 13 bases between the two ends. The CDR3 has 14 amino acids. Germline CDR1 reads DFQATT; CDR2 reads SNEGSKA (reference sequence). This CDR3 reads CSAKLTGSNQPQHF. The CDR3, as DNA: TGCAGTGCAAAGCTTACAGGGAGCAATCAGCCCCAGCATTTT.

The table lists this clonotype with a few counts. This chain's CDR3 is CASRAGGGHEQYF. For the CDR3, the DNA is TGTGCCAGCAGGGCTGGGGGGGGACACGAGCAGTACTTC. The chain links TRBV6-1 to TRBJ2-7; 7 positions match TRBD2. The length of the CDR3 is 13 residues. Germline lookup yields CDR1 MNHNS and CDR2 SASEGT. V dropped 6 bases and J dropped 5; count of bases not matched to a gene: 7.

This clonotype was seen a few times. V usage is TRBV15 and J usage is TRBJ2-7, with D unclear. The CDR3 covers 14 residues. CDR1 is LNHNV and CDR2 is YYDKDF in the germline V gene (reference sequence). The V gene lost 0 bases and the J gene lost 6 bases, with 12 bases spanning the gap. In DNA, the CDR3 is TGTGCCACCAGCAGAGATCCCGACTCCCCCGAGCAGTACTTC. Translated, it gives CATSRDPDSPEQYF.

The rearrangement links TRBV7-9 to TRBJ2-7; TRBD2 might be the D (6 bases). Germline assignment: CDR1 SEHNR and CDR2 FQNEAQ (reference sequence). Trimming took 5 bases from V and 7 from J, leaving 15 bases between them. CDR3 length: 13 residues. As DNA, the CDR3 is TGTGCCAGCAGCACGGGACTGCCTGAGGAGCAGTACTTC. This translates into CASSTGLPEEQYF.

The V call is TRBV12-3 or TRBV12-4, the J call TRBJ1-6, with D possibly TRBD1 on 6 matching bases. Trimming left V 2 bases short and J 7 bases short, with 15 bases between. The CDR3 consists of 16 residues. The CDR3 bases are TGTGCCAGCAGTTTAAGGACAGCACGATCGAATTCACCCCTCCACTTT. Translating gives CASSLRTARSNSPLHF.

The genes are TRBV28 and TRBJ2-1; TRBD2 might be the D (7 bases). CDR1 is MDHEN, CDR2 SYDVKM, per germline. Between the trimmed V and J ends, which lost 3 bases and 10 bases, there was a span of 19 bases. This CDR3 is 15 amino acids long. CDR3 coding DNA: TGTGCCAGCAGTTTTGTATCAGGAGGGGGGGGAGAGCAGTTCTTC. It translates to CASSFVSGGGGEQFF.

This chain joins TRBV20-1 and TRBJ1-5, with 10 positions matching TRBD1. The CDR3 extends over 15 amino acids. The ends lost 3 bases at V and 6 bases at J; junction bases unmatched: 8. The V gene's germline CDR1 is DFQATT and CDR2 SNEGSKA (reference sequence). The CDR3 nucleotides read TGCAGTGCTAGGGATCCGGGACAGGGGTTTCAGCCCCAGCATTTT. This encodes CSARDPGQGFQPQHF.

This clonotype was counted ten times or more. In DNA form, the CDR3 reads TGCAGCGGAAACAGGGGACAGGGGACCACTGAAGCTTTCTTT. Its protein product is CSGNRGQGTTEAFF. The V gene is TRBV29-1, the J gene TRBJ1-1; TRBD1 matches 10 bases. J lost 4 bases, V lost 7 bases, and 9 bases had no gene match. Germline CDR1 reads SQVTM; CDR2 reads ANQGSEA. The length of the CDR3 is 14 residues.